This T cell receptor beta chain comes out of a study of T cells in Graves' hyperthyroidism and ophthalmopathy. At least ten counts were recorded for this clonotype. TCR beta CDR3 region amplification was performed from RNA transcripts. Carried out on the TCR CDR3, a first-round RT-PCR used the HTBI primer set. One entry per CDR3 protein, called by TCRdb with MiXCR from the multiplex PCR reads. In the table there are over 350,000 distinct CDR3 sequences, about 15% of which are singletons. Trimming removed 5 bases from V and 0 bases from J; junction bases left unmatched: 6. This CDR3 comprises 16 residues. CDR1 is SGHTA, CDR2 FQGNSA, per germline.

This rearrangement joins TRBV7-2 to TRBJ2-1, with 8 bases identical to TRBD2. This sequence was found in a man aged 18 to 30 with Graves' ophthalmopathy. What was sequenced was blood. DNA for the CDR3: TGTGCCAGCAGCCCGCTAGCGGGTACCTCCTACAATGAGCAGTTCTTC. Amino acid sequence: CASSPLAGTSYNEQFF.